This T cell receptor beta chain was documented in a study of shared clonotypes between healthy human individuals. Study observations and caveats: Clonotypes that were shared across several donors made up around 5.5% of naive CD4 clonotypes.

Sequenced by immunoSEQ multiplex PCR; TCRdb stores in-frame clones only, minus some. The sample has a few hundred thousand clones; 50% to 80% are singletons. Only one count was recorded for this clone. Its target is not known. CDR3 length: 14 amino acids. Germline V lookup: CDR1 SGHVS, CDR2 FQNEAQ. V lost 0 bases, J lost 1 base, and 6 bases lay in between. The sequence was obtained from a man aged 25 to 40 in good health. Sequenced input: memory CD4+ T cells sorted from blood. Regarding subset: CD45RA-negative fraction. This chain joins TRBV7-8 and TRBJ2-5, with D uncertain. As DNA, the CDR3 is TGTGCCAGCAGCTTAGCGGGTGTCCAAGAGACCCAGTACTTC. Its translation is CASSLAGVQETQYF.